A single T cell receptor beta chain is shown here with its context. This record comes from a study of shared clonotypes between healthy human individuals. Whole-study context: A couple of female and three male donors aged 18 to 49 were enrolled.

Only in-frame clones appear in the TCRdb table, and some are missing; sequencing was by immunoSEQ multiplex PCR. Among roughly 2,000,000 clones listed, 85% to 95% were seen once. Naive CD8 isolation took CD45RO-negative cells positively selected for CCR7 and excluded terminally differentiated effector memory CD45RA+ cells. V dropped 7 bases and J dropped 8 bases, with 14 bases sitting between them. The CDR3 consists of 12 residues. The germline V gene encodes CDR1 SQVTM and CDR2 ANQGSEA. Sequenced: naive CD8+ T cells from PBMCs. This sequence joins TRBV29-1 and TRBJ2-2; D call uncertain. The source of this sequence is a man between 18 and 35 years old in good health. Some clones in this sample may be carry-over from other donors' samples. The DNA for the CDR3 is TGCAGCGCCGCCCTGACTTCGGGGGAGCTGTTTTTT. Its protein product is CSAALTSGELFF.